This TCR beta chain was captured by sequencing in a study of blood T cell repertoires in COVID-19. The repertoire was sequenced with immunoSEQ multiplex PCR; TCRdb's copy has only in-frame clones and lacks some. The sample includes about 190,000 clones, approximately 91% of them seen just once. The CDR3 sequence is 16 residues long. Per the germline V gene, CDR1 is PRHDT and CDR2 is FYEKMQ (reference sequence). Germline trimming cut 5 bases from V and 3 bases from J; bases unmatched to any gene: 8. The source material was peripheral blood. This receptor was obtained from a man between 35 and 55 years old with acute or convalescent COVID-19. V and J are TRBV13 and TRBJ1-3; 9 bases match TRBD1. CDR3 coding DNA: TGTGCCAGCAGCCGGGACAGGGAGTTCGGTGGAAACACCATATATTTT. Translation: CASSRDREFGGNTIYF. Supplemented by reference TRBV13 and TRBJ1-3, the full variable domain reads AAGVIQSPRHLIKEKRETATLKCYPIPRHDTVYWYQQGPGQDPQFLISFYEKMQSDKGSIPDRFSAQQFSDYHSELNMSSLELGDSALYFCASSRDREFGGNTIYFGEGSWLTVV.